This T cell receptor beta chain was sequenced during a study of T cell responses to AZD1222 COVID-19 vaccine. General study findings and limits: Among vaccine-associated CD4 TCRs, coverage spanned spike, with dominance at 160-218 and 743-854. Donors were chiefly white British, with a greater number of females, and clonal diversity was perhaps underestimated.

TCRdb's table, derived via immunoSEQ multiplex PCR, lists solely in-frame clones and lacks some. The sample lists 150,000 to 200,000 clones, around 92% occurring once. The CDR3 totals 14 residues. The ends were cut back, 1 base at V and 5 bases at J, with 9 bases in the middle. Looked up from germline, CDR1 is MGHRA and CDR2 is YSYEKL. Of note for this clone: What it recognizes is unknown.

Samples with a second dose at about 4 or about 12 weeks were pooled together. The receptor was isolated from an adult who received the AZD1222 COVID-19 vaccine. The specimen comprised peripheral blood, sampled 28 days after the second AZD1222 dose. V and J are TRBV4-1 and TRBJ2-1; no clear D gene. The DNA for the CDR3 is TGCGCCAGCAGCCAAGGGCCTAACCACAATGAGCAGTTCTTC. This encodes CASSQGPNHNEQFF.